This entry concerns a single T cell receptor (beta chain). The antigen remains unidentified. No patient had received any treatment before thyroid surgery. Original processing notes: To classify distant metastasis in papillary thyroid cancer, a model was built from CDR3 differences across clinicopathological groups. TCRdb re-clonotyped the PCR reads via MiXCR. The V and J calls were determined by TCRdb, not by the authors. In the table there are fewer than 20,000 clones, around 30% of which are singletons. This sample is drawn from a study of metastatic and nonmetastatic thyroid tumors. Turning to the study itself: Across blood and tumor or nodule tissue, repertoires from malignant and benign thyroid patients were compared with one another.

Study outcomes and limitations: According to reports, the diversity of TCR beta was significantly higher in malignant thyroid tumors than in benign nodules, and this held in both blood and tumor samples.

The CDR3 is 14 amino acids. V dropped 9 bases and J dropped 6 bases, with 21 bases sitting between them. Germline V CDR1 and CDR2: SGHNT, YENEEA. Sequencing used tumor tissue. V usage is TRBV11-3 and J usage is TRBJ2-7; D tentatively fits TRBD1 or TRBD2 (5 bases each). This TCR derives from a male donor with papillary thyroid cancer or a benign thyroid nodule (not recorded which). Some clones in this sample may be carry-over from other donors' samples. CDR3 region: CASIDPGPSGEQYF. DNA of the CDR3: TGTGCCAGTATCGACCCGGGGCCTTCTGGCGAGCAGTACTTC.